This TCR beta chain is from a study of T cell responses to AZD1222 COVID-19 vaccine. Whole-study results and caveats: Recipients of two AZD1222 doses showed rising Spike-specific TCR breadth and depth.

Between the trimmed V and J ends, which lost 1 base and 1 base, there was a span of 6 bases. This CDR3 region has 14 residues. Per germline, CDR1 LGHNT and CDR2 FRNRAP. As for this clone: Antigen specificity is unknown.

The protocol was immunoSEQ multiplex PCR, while the TCRdb copy is restricted to in-frame clones and leaves out a portion. The table lists around 81,000 clones, 85% to 95% of them singletons. The sample consisted of peripheral blood, taken 28 days after the second AZD1222 dose. This clonotype was sampled from an adult who received the AZD1222 COVID-19 vaccine. The chain links TRBV12-5 to TRBJ2-3; D is unclear. CDR3 sequence reads: CASGLAGGTDTQYF. CDR3 nucleotides: TGTGCTAGTGGTTTGGCTGGGGGCACAGATACGCAGTATTTT.